These 13 T cell receptor beta chains came from one sample sequenced in a study of technical replicates of blood from several donors. Repertoires were generated with immunoSEQ multiplex PCR, while TCRdb's copy carries only in-frame clones and drops some. The sample consists of under 70,000 clones, 86% of them appearing once. Sequencing was done on a sample of PBMCs. These receptors came from a human donor in good health. Some clones in this sample may be carry-over from other donors' samples.

V gene TRBV6-1 combines with J gene TRBJ2-5; 9 bases align to TRBD1. Trimming took 0 bases from V and 4 from J; bases not matched to a gene: 6. The CDR3 totals 16 residues. Germline CDR1 reads MNHNS; CDR2 reads SASEGT. CDR3 loop: CASSEAGGQGAETQYF. The CDR3 DNA reads TGTGCCAGCAGTGAAGCGGGGGGACAGGGTGCAGAGACCCAGTACTTC.

V is TRBV5-1 and J is TRBJ2-5; D is unclear. This CDR3 is 13 amino acids long. V lost 2 bases and J 13 bases, leaving 18 bases between the germline ends. The germline V gene encodes CDR1 SGHRS and CDR2 YFSETQ. This CDR3 reads CASSFVLLDPLYF. Written as DNA, the CDR3 is TGCGCCAGCAGCTTCGTCTTGCTAGACCCTTTGTACTTC.

V is TRBV5-1 and J is TRBJ2-1; D remains ambiguous. The CDR3 is made up of 11 amino acids. The V end was cut by 4 bases, the J end by 9 bases, with 8 bases between. CDR1 and CDR2 (germline): SGHRS, YFSETQ. CDR3 loop: CASSQALEQFF. In DNA, the CDR3 is TGCGCCAGCAGCCAGGCACTTGAGCAGTTCTTC.

The rearrangement uses TRBV9 and TRBJ2-1, with D perhaps TRBD2 (6 bases). CDR1 and CDR2 (germline): SGDLS, YYNGEE. The CDR3 totals 18 residues. Trimming stripped 0 bases from V and 0 bases from J, with 16 bases between. CDR3 coding DNA: TGTGCCAGCAGCGTAGGAGGTAGCGGTTTAAGCTCCTACAATGAGCAGTTCTTC. Translated: CASSVGGSGLSSYNEQFF.

The gene calls are TRBV5-1 and TRBJ2-7; 12 positions agree with TRBD1. Germline CDR1 is SGHRS and CDR2 is YFSETQ. The CDR3 totals 18 residues. The junction had 11 bases not matched to a gene; V was cut back by 2 bases and J by 2 bases. This CDR3 is CASSLFGTGGLSPYEQYF. DNA for the CDR3: TGCGCCAGCAGCTTATTCGGGACAGGGGGCTTGTCGCCCTACGAGCAGTACTTC.

J is TRBJ2-7 and V is TRBV6-5; D might be TRBD1 (5 bases). V lost 2 bases and J lost 0, with 5 bases in between. Germline CDR1 and CDR2: MNHEY and SVGAGI. This CDR3 is 13 amino acids long. The CDR3 DNA sequence: TGTGCCAGCAGTTACGGGGCCTCCTACGAGCAGTACTTC. It translates to CASSYGASYEQYF.

The genes are TRBV7-9 and TRBJ1-5, with TRBD1 as a possible D gene (5 bases). The CDR3 extends over 14 amino acids. The V end lost 5 bases, the J end lost 7 bases, and 15 bases lay between the germline ends. CDR1 and CDR2 (germline): SEHNR, FQNEAQ (reference sequence). The CDR3 coding sequence is TGTGCCAGCAGCCAGGCGGGGCGGGGACAGCCCCAGCATTTT. Amino acids: CASSQAGRGQPQHF.

V gene TRBV7-3 combines with J gene TRBJ2-2, with TRBD1 matching 7 bases. The CDR3 has 15 residues. V dropped 4 bases and J dropped 4; count of bases not matched to a gene: 6. Germline V gene lookup returns CDR1 SGHTA and CDR2 FQGTGA. The CDR3 protein is CASSSRQGTTGELFF. CDR3 in DNA: TGTGCCAGCAGCTCCCGACAGGGAACCACCGGGGAGCTGTTTTTT.

The chain uses TRBV14 and TRBJ1-1; 12 nucleotides agree with TRBD1. The V gene's germline CDR1 is SGHDN and CDR2 FVKESK. The CDR3 spans 16 residues. Trimming at V came to 1 base and at J to 3 bases, leaving 3 bases not matched to a gene. The CDR3 DNA reads as TGTGCCAGCAGCCAAGTGGGACAGGGGGCCTACACTGAAGCTTTCTTT. Protein sequence: CASSQVGQGAYTEAFF.

This chain connects TRBV6-1 to TRBJ1-4; TRBD1 matches 7 bases. Looked up from germline, CDR1 is MNHNS and CDR2 is SASEGT. Trimming cost V 9 bases and J 5 bases; bases outside gene matches: 6. The CDR3 is 13 amino acids. CDR3 nucleotide sequence: TGTGCCAGTAAGGACAGGAACAATGAAAAACTGTTTTTT. Translated, it gives CASKDRNNEKLFF.

The rearrangement uses TRBV7-2 and TRBJ1-3; unclear D gene. This CDR3 contains 17 residues. Germline loops: CDR1 SGHTA, CDR2 FQGNSA. Trimming stripped 5 bases from V and 0 bases from J, with 17 bases between. The CDR3 is CASSPRAVHYSGNTIYF. CDR3 coding DNA: TGTGCCAGCAGCCCCCGAGCAGTCCACTACTCTGGAAACACCATATATTTT.

This clone was detected once. The chain joins TRBV6-6 to TRBJ2-7; TRBD2 might be the D (5 bases). Looked up from germline, CDR1 is MNHNY and CDR2 is SVGAGI (reference sequence). This CDR3 comprises 15 residues. V dropped 8 bases and J dropped 2 bases, with 19 bases sitting between them. CDR3 in DNA: TGTGCCAGCCCCTCAAGTAGCGACCACACCTACGAGCAGTACTTC. Translated, it gives CASPSSSDHTYEQYF.

This clone showed up just once. The gene calls are TRBV4-3 and TRBJ2-7; TRBD2 is a possible D gene (6 bases). V dropped 3 bases and J dropped 4 bases, with 10 bases sitting between them. Germline lookup yields CDR1 LGHNA and CDR2 YSLEER. The CDR3 is 13 amino acids. This CDR3 is CASSQGREYEQYF. The CDR3 bases are TGCGCCAGCAGCCAGGGCCGGGAGTACGAGCAGTACTTC.